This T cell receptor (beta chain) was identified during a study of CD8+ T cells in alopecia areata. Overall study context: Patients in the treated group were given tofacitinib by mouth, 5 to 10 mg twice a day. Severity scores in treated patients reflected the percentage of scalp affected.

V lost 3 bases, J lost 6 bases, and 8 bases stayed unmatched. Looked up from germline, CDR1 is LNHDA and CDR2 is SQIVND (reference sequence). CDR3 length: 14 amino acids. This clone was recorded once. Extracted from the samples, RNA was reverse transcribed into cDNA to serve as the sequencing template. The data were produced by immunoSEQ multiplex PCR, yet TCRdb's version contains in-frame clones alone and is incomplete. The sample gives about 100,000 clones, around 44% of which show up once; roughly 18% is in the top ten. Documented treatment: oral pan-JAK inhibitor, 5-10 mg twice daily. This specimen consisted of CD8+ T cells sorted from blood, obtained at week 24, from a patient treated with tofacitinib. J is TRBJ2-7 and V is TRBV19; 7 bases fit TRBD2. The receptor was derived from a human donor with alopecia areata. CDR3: CASSIVSSGGEQYF. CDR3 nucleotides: TGTGCCAGTAGTATTGTCTCTAGCGGAGGCGAGCAGTACTTC.